This T cell receptor beta chain was sequenced in a study of blood T cells in healthy people across ages (dated by TCRdb to 2013 to 2016). In the study overall: Template switching captured roughly one uniquely barcoded TCR beta cDNA molecule per two T cells in model experiments. The study measured age-related changes in TCR beta repertoire diversity using deep sequencing normalized with unique cDNA molecular identifiers. Donors were grouped into four age groups: young (average approximately 16 years), middle-aged (roughly 40), aged (around 60) and long-lived (approximately 75). Donors of different ages were randomly distributed across sequencing lanes to avoid experimental bias. Using the same blood draw, the study looked at two additional independent replicas of 1 million unique cDNA reads for two donors, one aged 18 to 30 and the other aged 80 or older.

The library was obtained by 5' RACE. The run used an Illumina HiSeq 2500. A second PCR of about 6 to 11 cycles was performed with a sample-barcoded 5' primer and a J-beta primer mix. Each TCR beta cDNA molecule received a unique molecular identifier from a template-switch 5' adaptor carrying 12 random nucleotides. At least 2.5 million CDR3-containing paired-end reads were obtained from each sample. First-strand cDNA synthesis was performed from all RNA using the Mint cDNA synthesis kit, with priming by a TRBC-specific oligonucleotide. All cDNA was treated with uracil-DNA glycosylase and then went through a first 18-cycle PCR with the universal primers M1SS and BC2_uni_R. Under the source paper's analysis protocol: For normalization, 1 million high-quality reads, each with a distinct molecular identifier, were randomly selected from each sample. Reads sharing molecular identifiers were discarded rather than binned into consensus sequences. MiTCR, with a Q25 quality threshold and the strictest error-elimination algorithm, was used for CDR3 identification, clonotype clustering and error correction. A nonparametric unseen species model with Euler transformation was used to estimate a lower bound on total TCR beta diversity. TCRdb redid the processing of the public reads, applying fastp at Q25 and MiXCR, and retained in-frame beta chains. When rows share a CDR3 protein, they turn into one entry using the most common DNA and genes. TCRdb assigned the V and J calls; the authors' analysis was not used. The sample table shows roughly 640,000 distinct CDR3 sequences, and about 30% are seen once. The top ten hold around 14% of the sample.

The CDR3 holds 18 amino acids from the cysteine to the phenylalanine. Only CDR3 DNA remains: 54 bases, in frame from the first base. From the germline V gene, CDR1 is SGHVS and CDR2 is FNYEAQ. Systemically healthy Caucasian individuals from Russia, 39 in total and aged about 6 to 95 years, were included as donors. Each donor gave roughly 9.5 milliliters of peripheral blood, collected into EDTA-treated Vacutainer tubes. PBMCs were isolated by Ficoll-Paque density-gradient centrifugation, with at least 6.5 million obtained per sample. Total RNA was extracted from PBMCs with Trizol reagent, with at least 6 micrograms obtained per sample. Naive CD45RAhigh/CD27high T cell percentages were measured by flow cytometry on a PBMC aliquot from every donor. This clonotype was counted a few times. What this receptor recognizes is not known. Sequence at one end of the junction differs from germline and may be a read error.

What the research found in general, with its limitations: Since profiling was done on bulk unsorted PBMCs, naive and antigen-experienced compartments could not be conclusively compared. Because the CMV infection status of the donors was unknown, age-related changes in expanded clonotypes may potentially have been confounded. Compared with the aged group, more naive CD4+ T cells, fewer expanded clones and increased TCR diversity were shown by the long-lived group, suggesting age selection. The percentage of naive T cells measured by flow cytometry correlated strongly with observed TCR beta diversity. Observed TCR beta diversity per million T cells fell roughly linearly with age, and a significant reduction was already apparent by age roughly 40. Total diversity estimates from one million sequenced T cells were considered lower bounds and underestimates.

Sequencing was performed on blood. Here the chain combines TRBV7-6 and TRBJ2-5, with the D gene call left open. This sequence was found in a woman of 80 years or more in good health. CDR3 reads: CASSRESLGGPDQGTQYF. The DNA is TGTGCCAGCAGCCGCGAATCCCTGGGCGGCCCGGACCAAGGGACCCAGTACTTC.